Below, 2 T cell receptor beta chains from the same sample are listed, as sequenced in a study of stem cell transplantation in POMP-related autoinflammatory disease (dated by TCRdb to the early 2020s). The method behind the library was the immunoSEQ multiplex PCR assay. This is the immuneACCESS table as TCRdb keeps it, with only in-frame sequences that have V and J called. A part of the clones is gone; compared with another copy, unresolved V genes explain less than half, and the rest is unexplained. The sample table lists about 32,000 clones, 80% to 90% of them with a count of one. Jointly, the top ten make up 0.7% to 0.9% of the sample. The time point label for this specimen denotes: before hematopoietic stem cell transplant. Sequencing used CD4+ T cells from PBMCs, obtained before stem cell transplantation. The receptors shown here come from a human donor with POMP-related autoinflammation and immune dysregulation (PRAID).

This chain connects TRBV28 to TRBJ1-1; possibly TRBD1 for D (5 bases). The CDR3 contains 11 residues. The germline CDR1 and CDR2 sequences are MDHEN and SYDVKM. V was cut by 8 bases and J by 5 bases, with 9 bases left in between. The CDR3 sequence: CASGARTEAFF. For the CDR3, the DNA is TGTGCCAGCGGGGCTCGGACTGAAGCTTTCTTT.

V gene TRBV10-2 combines with J gene TRBJ1-4; no reliable D call. Trimming removed 2 bases at V and 0 bases at J, with 4 bases between. The CDR3 is 14 residues long. Germline-derived CDR1 and CDR2 are WSHSY and SAAADI. The CDR3 region has the DNA TGCGCCAGCAGTGAGGGATCAACTAATGAAAAACTGTTTTTT. Translated, it gives CASSEGSTNEKLFF.